These 20 T cell receptor beta chains share one sample of origin, sequenced in a study of blood T cell repertoires in COVID-19. TCRdb's copy holds only in-frame clones and misses some; the assay was immunoSEQ multiplex PCR. The sample includes 130,000 or so clones, roughly 81% seen only once; the top ten take about 3.7%. Specimen: PBMCs or T cells enriched from blood (not recorded which). The receptors were sampled from a woman aged 45-65 years with acute COVID-19.

The gene calls are TRBV7-3 and TRBJ1-1, with 10 bases identical to TRBD1. Germline V CDR1 and CDR2: SGHTA, FQGTGA. Unmatched junction bases numbered 6, after V lost 6 bases and J lost 5 bases. The CDR3 extends over 14 amino acids. The chain's CDR3 is CASRPRQGATEAFF. The DNA of the CDR3 is TGTGCCAGCAGGCCCCGACAGGGGGCGACTGAAGCTTTCTTT.

V and J are TRBV27 and TRBJ2-7, with D maybe TRBD2 (5 bases). CDR1 is MNHEY, CDR2 SMNVEV, per germline (reference sequence). V was pared by 5 bases and J by 9 bases, with 20 bases between. This CDR3 is 14 amino acids long. The CDR3 coding sequence is TGTGCCAGCAGTCCCGGGAAATCGGGTTTAGCGCAGTACTTC. As protein: CASSPGKSGLAQYF.

The rearrangement joins TRBV27 to TRBJ1-2, with TRBD1 matching over 10 bases. CDR3 length equals 14 residues. Germline trimming cut 8 bases from V and 7 bases from J; bases unmatched to any gene: 10. CDR1 is MNHEY, CDR2 SMNVEV, per germline (reference sequence). The CDR3: CASGPGQGMRGYTF. DNA of the CDR3: TGTGCCAGCGGTCCGGGACAGGGGATGCGTGGCTACACCTTC.

The CDR3, as DNA: TGTGCCTTTAACAGGGGACAAGGTTTTTGGGAAGGCTACACCTTC. Residues: CAFNRGQGFWEGYTF. The V and J genes are TRBV30 and TRBJ1-2; TRBD1 matches 7 bases. Trimming cost V 7 bases and J 8 bases; bases outside gene matches: 19. This CDR3 spans 15 amino acids. Germline CDR1 GTSNPN, CDR2 SVGIG (reference sequence). Looking up the rest from reference TRBV30 and TRBJ1-2 gives the full variable domain: SQTIHQWPATLVQPVGSPLSLECTVEGTSNPNLYWYRQAAGRGLQLLFYSVGIGQISSEVPQNLSASRPQDRQFILSSKKLLLSDSGFYLCAFNRGQGFWEGYTFGSGTRLTVV.

The chain combines TRBV12-3 or TRBV12-4 with TRBJ2-1; TRBD2 matches at 8 bases. Losses at the gene ends were 4 bases for V and 9 bases for J; bases not matched to a gene: 5. The CDR3 spans 13 residues. CDR3 residues: CASSSGGDGEQFF. CDR3 bases: TGTGCCAGCAGTTCGGGGGGGGACGGTGAGCAGTTCTTC.

This clone was seen a handful of times. The rearrangement links TRBV10-3 to TRBJ1-5, with TRBD1 as a possible D gene (6 bases). Trimming removed 7 bases at V and 1 base at J, with 17 bases between. The V gene's germline CDR1 is ENHRY and CDR2 SYGVKD. This CDR3 region has 16 residues. The chain's CDR3 is CAIKGQLGPSNQPQHF. The CDR3 bases are TGTGCCATCAAAGGACAGCTTGGCCCCAGCAATCAGCCCCAGCATTTT.

The CDR3 is CASSLFGREETQYF. The CDR3, as DNA: TGTGCCAGCAGCTTATTCGGCAGGGAAGAGACCCAGTACTTC. V is TRBV7-2 and J is TRBJ2-5; tentative D call: TRBD1 (5 bases). The length of the CDR3 is 14 residues. Germline CDR1 and CDR2: SGHTA and FQGNSA. V lost 2 bases to trimming and J lost 3 bases, with 10 bases between them.

The J gene is TRBJ2-1, the V gene TRBV3-1 (or the pseudogene TRBV3-2); 9 nucleotides match TRBD2. Germline-derived CDR1 and CDR2 are LGHDT and YNNKEL (reference sequence). After removal of 5 bases from V and 6 bases from J, the junction contained 8 bases not matched to a gene. This CDR3 comprises 15 residues. The CDR3 is CASSSRRREGNEQFF. The CDR3 DNA reads as TGTGCCAGCAGCTCCCGGAGGCGGGAGGGCAATGAGCAGTTCTTC.

V gene TRBV6-5 combines with J gene TRBJ1-2, with TRBD1 matching 9 bases. CDR3 length: 13 residues. V shed 7 bases, J shed 8 bases, and the junction held 8 bases outside the gene matches. The germline CDR1 and CDR2 sequences are MNHEY and SVGAGI. In DNA, the CDR3 is TGTGCCAGCACCCTGGGACAGGGTCGGGGCTACACCTTC. Translation: CASTLGQGRGYTF.

The chain carries TRBV28 and TRBJ1-1, with no clear D. V lost 6 bases to trimming and J lost 4 bases, with 24 bases between them. Germline V gene sequence: CDR1 MDHEN, CDR2 SYDVKM. This CDR3 region has 17 residues. CDR3 nucleotide sequence: TGTGCCAGCAGGTTAACCAGCGGGCGGGTCATTGGCACTGAAGCTTTCTTT. It encodes CASRLTSGRVIGTEAFF.

The V and J genes are TRBV2 and TRBJ2-2, with a possible D match to TRBD2 (6 bases). The CDR3 runs 14 residues. V lost 6 bases and J 5 bases, leaving 13 bases between the germline ends. Germline-derived CDR1 and CDR2 are SNHLY and FYNNEI. The CDR3 DNA follows: TGTGCCAGCAGGAGGGAGGCCACTACCGGGGAGCTGTTTTTT. Translated, it gives CASRREATTGELFF.

The V gene is TRBV5-6, the J gene TRBJ1-2, with 8 bases that match TRBD1. Germline V gene lookup returns CDR1 SGHDT and CDR2 YYEEEE. The J segment lost 4 bases and the V segment lost 0 bases, leaving 5 bases of the junction unmatched. The CDR3 is 15 residues long. CDR3 sequence (DNA): TGTGCCAGCAGCTTGGGTTCAGGGACAGGCTATGGCTACACCTTC. Its protein is CASSLGSGTGYGYTF. The full variable domain, rest sourced from reference TRBV5-6 and TRBJ1-2, is DAGVTQSPTHLIKTRGQQVTLRCSPKSGHDTVSWYQQALGQGPQFIFQYYEEEERQRGNFPDRFSGHQFPNYSSELNVNALLLGDSALYLCASSLGSGTGYGYTFGSGTRLTVV.

The rearrangement uses TRBV19 and TRBJ1-2; D is perhaps TRBD1 (6 bases). This CDR3 is 14 amino acids long. The V end lost 6 bases, the J end lost 6 bases, and 17 bases lay between the germline ends. Per the germline V gene, CDR1 is LNHDA and CDR2 is SQIVND (reference sequence). Here the CDR3 reads CASSVDRRADGYTF. CDR3 DNA sequence: TGTGCCAGTAGCGTCGACAGGCGAGCGGATGGCTACACCTTC.

The chain combines TRBV9 with TRBJ2-2, with D perhaps matching TRBD1 (6 bases). V was clipped by 3 bases and J by 7 bases, with 16 bases between them. This CDR3 spans 15 amino acids. Germline assignment: CDR1 SGDLS and CDR2 YYNGEE. The CDR3 is CASSEWQGPVGELFF. The DNA for the CDR3 is TGTGCCAGCAGCGAGTGGCAGGGGCCGGTCGGGGAGCTGTTTTTT.

This chain links TRBV7-2 with TRBJ2-7, with 8 bases identical to TRBD1. V was clipped by 2 bases and J by 4 bases; unmatched bases: 7. The V gene's germline CDR1 is SGHTA and CDR2 FQGNSA. CDR3 length equals 15 residues. The CDR3: CASSLYQGAQYEQYF. CDR3 in DNA: TGTGCCAGCAGCTTATATCAGGGGGCGCAGTACGAGCAGTACTTC.

The gene calls are TRBV7-3 and TRBJ2-5, with 7 bases that match TRBD2. Germline CDR1 reads SGHTA; CDR2 reads FQGTGA. Trimming cost V 2 bases and J 4 bases; bases outside gene matches: 4. The CDR3 spans 14 residues. The CDR3, as DNA: TGTGCCAGCAGCTTAGGGCGGGAGAGAGAGACCCAGTACTTC. This sequence encodes CASSLGRERETQYF.

The chain has TRBV4-2 and TRBJ2-5, with TRBD2 matching 7 bases. CDR1 is LGHNA, CDR2 YNFKEQ, per germline. CDR3 length: 17 residues. Trimming took 0 bases from V and 3 from J; bases not matched to a gene: 10. The CDR3 loop is CASSQEYRAAGKETQYF. The DNA for the CDR3 is TGTGCCAGCAGCCAAGAATATAGGGCAGCGGGAAAAGAGACCCAGTACTTC.

The chain couples TRBV6-5 to TRBJ2-1, with a tentative D call TRBD2 (6 bases). This CDR3 has 15 amino acids. V lost 2 bases, J lost 4 bases, and 12 bases lay in between. Germline V gene sequence: CDR1 MNHEY, CDR2 SVGAGI. CDR3 sequence (DNA): TGTGCCAGCAGTTACGCCGGGACTGGATACAATGAGCAGTTCTTC. Amino acid sequence: CASSYAGTGYNEQFF.

This chain links TRBV10-3 with TRBJ2-1; 12 nucleotides align to TRBD2. The germline V gene has CDR1 ENHRY and CDR2 SYGVKD. This CDR3 is 16 amino acids long. Trimming took 5 bases from V and 6 from J; bases not matched to a gene: 8. DNA of the CDR3: TGTGCCATCAGTTACAGACTAGCGGGAGAGGGCAATGAGCAGTTCTTC. Residues: CAISYRLAGEGNEQFF.

This rearrangement joins TRBV12-3 or TRBV12-4 to TRBJ1-2, with D possibly TRBD1 on 6 matching bases. The CDR3 consists of 12 residues. V was cut by 2 bases and J by 8 bases, with 9 bases left in between. CDR3 bases: TGTGCCAGCAGTTTATGGGGGGGCGGCTACACCTTC. Encoded protein: CASSLWGGGYTF.